This T cell receptor (beta chain) comes out of a study of vaccination effects on CD4 cells after COVID-19. Regarding this clone: What it recognizes is unknown.

The data were produced by immunoSEQ multiplex PCR, yet TCRdb's version contains in-frame clones alone and is incomplete. Of 45,000 to 50,000 clones in the sample, 76% were seen once. Unmatched junction bases numbered 7, after V lost 5 bases and J lost 5 bases. The CDR3 length is 14 residues. Germline V gene lookup returns CDR1 GTSNPN and CDR2 SVGIG (reference sequence). Culturing for about 10 days preceded CD4+ T cell isolation. The chain uses TRBV30 and TRBJ2-5; 11 bases map to TRBD2. The starting material was CD4+ T cells from PBMCs cultured without peptide, obtained before COVID-19 vaccination. The receptor was isolated from a human donor who had a prior SARS-CoV-2 infection. CDR3 region: CAWRSGGAVETQYF. The DNA of the CDR3 is TGTGCCTGGCGTAGCGGGGGGGCCGTTGAGACCCAGTACTTC.